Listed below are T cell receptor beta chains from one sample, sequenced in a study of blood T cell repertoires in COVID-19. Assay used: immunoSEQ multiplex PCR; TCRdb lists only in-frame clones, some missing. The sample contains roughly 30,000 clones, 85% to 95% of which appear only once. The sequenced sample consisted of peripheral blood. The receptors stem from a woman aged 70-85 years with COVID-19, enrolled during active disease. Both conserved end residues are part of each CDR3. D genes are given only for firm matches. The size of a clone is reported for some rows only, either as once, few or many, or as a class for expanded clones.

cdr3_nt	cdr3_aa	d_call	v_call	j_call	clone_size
TGTGCCAGCAGTTTCCAGGGGGCCGGGGATACGCAGTATTTT	CASSFQGAGDTQYF	TRBD1	TRBV2	TRBJ2-3	NA
TGTGCCAGCCTACACAATGAGCAGTTCTTC	CASLHNEQFF	NA	TRBV21-1	TRBJ2-1	NA
TGTGCCAGCAGCAAGGGGGACAATAACGGGGAGACCCAGTACTTC	CASSKGDNNGETQYF	NA	TRBV14	TRBJ2-5	NA
TGTGCCAGCAGCCAAGACTTAGCCAAAAACATTCAGTACTTC	CASSQDLAKNIQYF	NA	TRBV3-1/TRBV3-2	TRBJ2-4	once
TGTGCCAGCAGTGTGAGTAAGCCGAACACAGATACGCAGTATTTT	CASSVSKPNTDTQYF	NA	TRBV7-8	TRBJ2-3	NA
TGCGCCAGCAGCTTGGCCGGGTATGGCTACACCTTC	CASSLAGYGYTF	NA	TRBV5-1	TRBJ1-2	NA
TGTGCCTGGAAGCGGGGGGAAATGAACACTGAAGCTTTCTTT	CAWKRGEMNTEAFF	NA	TRBV30	TRBJ1-1	NA
TGTGCCATCACAGGACAGGCGGATCAGCCCCAGCATTTT	CAITGQADQPQHF	TRBD1	TRBV10-3	TRBJ1-5	NA
TGTGCCAGCAGCTTATCAGGATTAGGGAACACTGAAGCTTTCTTT	CASSLSGLGNTEAFF	NA	TRBV11-1	TRBJ1-1	NA
TGTGCCAGCAGCTTTATAGGGGTGGAGGAAAAACTGTTTTTT	CASSFIGVEEKLFF	NA	TRBV11-2	TRBJ1-4	NA
TGTGCCATCAGTGGGGACAGGGGGTTCTCTGGGGCCAACGTCCTGACTTTC	CAISGDRGFSGANVLTF	TRBD1	TRBV10-3	TRBJ2-6	NA
TGTGCCAGTAGTATCAATCGGGGATCTGGGGCCAACGTCCTGACTTTC	CASSINRGSGANVLTF	NA	TRBV19	TRBJ2-6	NA
TGTGCCAGCAGTTACACAGGTACTGAAGCTTTCTTT	CASSYTGTEAFF	NA	TRBV6-5	TRBJ1-1	NA
TGTGCCAGCAGTCTGGACAGGGGAAATTCACCCCTCCACTTT	CASSLDRGNSPLHF	TRBD1	TRBV6-5	TRBJ1-6	NA
TGTGCCAGCCTCGAAGACTCTGAAGCTTTCTTT	CASLEDSEAFF	NA	TRBV28	TRBJ1-1	NA
TGTGCCAGCAGCTTCCTTCAGGGGTATGGCTACACCTTC	CASSFLQGYGYTF	NA	TRBV7-9	TRBJ1-2	medium-sized
TGTGCCAGCAGCCAAGGCAGTCAGCCCCAGCATTTT	CASSQGSQPQHF	NA	TRBV3-1/TRBV3-2	TRBJ1-5	NA
TGTGCCAGTAGGGGGGACAGGAGCGAAAAACTGTTTTTT	CASRGDRSEKLFF	TRBD1	TRBV12-3/TRBV12-4	TRBJ1-4	NA
TGTGCCAGCAGCCCTCAGGGGACGGACACCGGGGAGCTGTTTTTT	CASSPQGTDTGELFF	NA	TRBV7-3	TRBJ2-2	NA
TGTGCCAGCAGTTCCCAGGGGGAGACCTACCGGCCGGGATCCTACGAGCAGTACTTC	CASSSQGETYRPGSYEQYF	TRBD1	TRBV28	TRBJ2-7	NA
TGTGCCAGCAGTCTCTCAGCGGGGGGAGGCTACAATGAGCAGTTCTTC	CASSLSAGGGYNEQFF	TRBD2	TRBV2	TRBJ2-1	NA
TGTGCCAGCTCATTACAGGGGGCGAGGCCTGAAGCTTTCTTT	CASSLQGARPEAFF	TRBD1	TRBV18	TRBJ1-1	NA
TGTGCCACCGGGACAAGCAATGAAAAACTGTTTTTT	CATGTSNEKLFF	NA	TRBV19	TRBJ1-4	NA
TGTGCCAGCAGTTACGACGGGACAGGAGCCTACGAGCAGTACTTC	CASSYDGTGAYEQYF	TRBD1	TRBV6-5	TRBJ2-7	few
TGTGCCAGTAACCCCCAGGGACTAGCAACCAATGAGCAGTTCTTC	CASNPQGLATNEQFF	TRBD2	TRBV19	TRBJ2-1	NA
TGTGCCAGCAGCAGGAGGGAGGCCGGGAATGAGCAGTTCTTC	CASSRREAGNEQFF	NA	TRBV11-2	TRBJ2-1	NA
TGTGCCAGTAGTATCGGGACAGGTCCTGCCTACGAGCAGTACTTC	CASSIGTGPAYEQYF	TRBD1	TRBV19	TRBJ2-7	NA
TGTGCCTGGAGTGTACTTGAGCGAAATCAGCCCCAGCATTTT	CAWSVLERNQPQHF	NA	TRBV30	TRBJ1-5	NA
TGCGCCAGCAGCTTGGAGGGACTAGCGGGAAGCTCCTACGAGCAGTACTTC	CASSLEGLAGSSYEQYF	TRBD2	TRBV5-1	TRBJ2-7	NA
TGTGCCAGCAGCTTTGGCAGGGGCTACGAGCAGTACTTC	CASSFGRGYEQYF	NA	TRBV7-2	TRBJ2-7	NA
TGTGCCAGCAGTACCGGGACTGGACTCTCCTACGAGCAGTACTTC	CASSTGTGLSYEQYF	NA	TRBV6-6	TRBJ2-7	NA
TGTGCCAGCAGCCAAGTCCAGGGGACTGAAGCTTTCTTT	CASSQVQGTEAFF	NA	TRBV3-1/TRBV3-2	TRBJ1-1	NA
TGTGCCAGCAGTTTTTGGCTAGCGGACTACAATGAGCAGTTCTTC	CASSFWLADYNEQFF	TRBD2	TRBV27	TRBJ2-1	NA
TGTGCCAGCACCCCCCGAGCAGGAGCGGTCTCCTACAATGAGCAGTTCTTC	CASTPRAGAVSYNEQFF	NA	TRBV6-2/TRBV6-3	TRBJ2-1	NA
TGTGCCAGCAGTTACTCGGGACAGCTGAATTCACCCCTCCACTTT	CASSYSGQLNSPLHF	TRBD1	TRBV6-5	TRBJ1-6	NA
TGTGCCAGCCTCCTGACTAGCGGTACAGATACGCAGTATTTT	CASLLTSGTDTQYF	TRBD2	TRBV2	TRBJ2-3	NA
TGTGCCAGTGGCCACGGGACTAGCGGGAACGAGCAGTACTTC	CASGHGTSGNEQYF	TRBD2	TRBV19	TRBJ2-7	NA
TGCAGCGTTTCAGTGCTAGGAGACAAAAACATTCAGTACTTC	CSVSVLGDKNIQYF	NA	TRBV29-1	TRBJ2-4	NA
TGTGCCAGCAGCTTAATAGCCGCGGTCTCCTACAATGAGCAGTTCTTC	CASSLIAAVSYNEQFF	NA	TRBV7-3	TRBJ2-1	NA
TGTGCCACCAGTGTCACCCGAGAGGGCAATGAGCAGTTCTTC	CATSVTREGNEQFF	NA	TRBV24-1	TRBJ2-1	NA
TGTGCCAGCAGTAATCGACAACGAGAAGCTTTCTTT	CASSNRQREAFF	NA	TRBV6-6	TRBJ1-1	NA
TGTGCCAGCACCGGACAGGGGGCTTCCTACGAGCAGTACTTC	CASTGQGASYEQYF	TRBD1	TRBV28	TRBJ2-7	NA
TGTGCCAGCAGCCGGGAGGGGGGCATCAATGAGCAGTTCTTC	CASSREGGINEQFF	TRBD2	TRBV6-4	TRBJ2-1	NA
TGTGCCAGCAGCTCGGGCCAGGGGGCGCAAGGCTACACCTTC	CASSSGQGAQGYTF	TRBD1	TRBV7-2	TRBJ1-2	NA
TGTGCCAGCACTCGAGCGAGCCTCTACGAGCAGTACTTC	CASTRASLYEQYF	NA	TRBV6-5	TRBJ2-7	NA
TGTGCCAGCAGGCCTTGGAGCGGGAGGAGGAATGAGCAGTTCTTC	CASRPWSGRRNEQFF	TRBD2	TRBV28	TRBJ2-1	NA
TGTGCCAGCAGCAAACGCAGGGGACGGAGGAACACTGAAGCTTTCTTT	CASSKRRGRRNTEAFF	NA	TRBV21-1	TRBJ1-1	NA
TGTGCCAGCAGTGTGGAAGTGAGGAATGAGCAGTTCTTC	CASSVEVRNEQFF	NA	TRBV6-4	TRBJ2-1	NA
TGTGCCAGCAGTGAAGCGCATACCAGGTTCAGCACAGATACGCAGTATTTT	CASSEAHTRFSTDTQYF	NA	TRBV2	TRBJ2-3	NA
TGTGCCAGCAGTGCCGCGGGACAGGGATTCGGAGCTTTCTTT	CASSAAGQGFGAFF	TRBD1	TRBV25-1	TRBJ1-1	NA
TGCGCCAGCAGCCAAGATGGGCCGGGACAGAGGAACACTGAAGCTTTCTTT	CASSQDGPGQRNTEAFF	TRBD1	TRBV4-1	TRBJ1-1	NA
TGTGCCAGCAGCCCGCCTGACAGGTACAATGAGCAGTTCTTC	CASSPPDRYNEQFF	NA	TRBV7-3	TRBJ2-1	NA
TGCGCCAGCAGCCCGGGCCGGGAACTAAGGGCTGAAGCTTTCTTT	CASSPGRELRAEAFF	NA	TRBV5-1	TRBJ1-1	NA
TGTGCCTGGAGTATCGGACAGGGGGCAACCTTC	CAWSIGQGATF	TRBD1	TRBV30	TRBJ1-2	NA
TGTGCCAGTAGTATAGAATCGGTCACTGAAGCTTTCTTT	CASSIESVTEAFF	NA	TRBV19	TRBJ1-1	NA
TGTGCCAGCAGTTATAGGGGCGGCGGAAACACCATATATTTT	CASSYRGGGNTIYF	NA	TRBV6-5	TRBJ1-3	NA
TGCGCCAGCAGCCAAGAATCGCAGGGGGCCGGCTACACCTTC	CASSQESQGAGYTF	TRBD1	TRBV4-3	TRBJ1-2	NA
TGTGCCAGCAAAGGAGCCATAAGCAATCAGCCCCAGCATTTT	CASKGAISNQPQHF	NA	TRBV28	TRBJ1-5	NA
TGTGCCAGTAGCCGTGGGCAGGGACAGTCGTTCTCTGGAAACACCATATATTTT	CASSRGQGQSFSGNTIYF	TRBD1	TRBV19	TRBJ1-3	NA
TGTGCCACCAGTGATCCACTAGCGGGAGGGGGCACAGATACGCAGTATTTT	CATSDPLAGGGTDTQYF	TRBD2	TRBV24-1	TRBJ2-3	NA